The 2 T cell receptor beta chains reported below all come from one sample, sequenced in a study of regulatory T cells in long-lasting Graves disease. Time point specified: newly diagnosed GD, antithyroid drugs for less than 3 months. TCR sequences were obtained from RNA taken from PBMCs. Library construction for TCR beta used iRepertoire HTBI primers and Arm-PCR of CDR3 regions. MiXCR was run by TCRdb on the multiplex PCR reads, yielding one entry per CDR3 protein. The sample lists under 800,000 distinct CDR3 sequences, roughly 16% occurring once. These data were also filed under a second study, of T cells in Graves' hyperthyroidism and ophthalmopathy.

The sample was peripheral blood mononuclear cells (PBMCs), taken at new diagnosis, from a patient treated with antithyroid drugs. Every receptor here comes from a woman aged 25 to 39 with Graves disease.

Ten or more counts support this clonotype. The rearrangement joins TRBV6-1 to TRBJ2-7; 12 nucleotides match TRBD2. Germline-derived CDR1 and CDR2 are MNHNS and SASEGT. Trimming removed 10 bases from V and 4 bases from J; junction bases left unmatched: 5. CDR3 length: 13 residues. This CDR3 reads CAIRTSGKYEQYF. The CDR3 DNA is TGTGCCATCCGGACTAGCGGGAAATACGAGCAGTACTTC.

This clonotype occurred many times. The gene calls are TRBV20-1 and TRBJ1-1; 8 bases line up with TRBD1. The germline CDR1 and CDR2 sequences are DFQATT and SNEGSKA (reference sequence). V was clipped by 1 base and J by 2 bases; unmatched bases: 6. The CDR3 spans 15 residues. CDR3 sequence reads: CSARASDRGNTEAFF. The CDR3, as DNA: TGCAGTGCTAGAGCGAGCGACAGGGGCAACACTGAAGCTTTCTTT.